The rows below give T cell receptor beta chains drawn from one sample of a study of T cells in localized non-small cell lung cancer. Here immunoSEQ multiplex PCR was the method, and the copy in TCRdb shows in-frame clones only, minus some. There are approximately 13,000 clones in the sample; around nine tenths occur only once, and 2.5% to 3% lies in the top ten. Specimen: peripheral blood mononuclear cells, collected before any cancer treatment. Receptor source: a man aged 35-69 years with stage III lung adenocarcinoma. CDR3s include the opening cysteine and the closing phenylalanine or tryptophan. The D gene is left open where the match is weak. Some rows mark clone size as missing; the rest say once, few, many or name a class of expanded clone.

cdr3_nt: TGCAGCACCTCGGCTGGAAACACCATATATTTT
cdr3_aa: CSTSAGNTIYF
d_call: NA
v_call: TRBV20-1
j_call: TRBJ1-3
clone_size: NA

cdr3_nt: TGTGCCAGCAGCTCCGACAGGGGGCCTGGAAACACCATATATTTT
cdr3_aa: CASSSDRGPGNTIYF
d_call: TRBD1
v_call: TRBV7-2
j_call: TRBJ1-3
clone_size: NA

cdr3_nt: TGCAGCGTTCGGGGTAGTCAAGAGACCCAGTACTTC
cdr3_aa: CSVRGSQETQYF
d_call: NA
v_call: TRBV29-1
j_call: TRBJ2-5
clone_size: NA

cdr3_nt: TGTGCCAGCAGTTTACTCTCCAGAAACACTGAAGCTTTCTTT
cdr3_aa: CASSLLSRNTEAFF
d_call: NA
v_call: TRBV27
j_call: TRBJ1-1
clone_size: NA

cdr3_nt: TGTGCCAGCAGTTTACTGACAGGGGGTGATTCACCCCTCCACTTT
cdr3_aa: CASSLLTGGDSPLHF
d_call: TRBD1
v_call: TRBV28
j_call: TRBJ1-6
clone_size: NA

cdr3_nt: TGTGCCAGCAGGAGGGGCGATCAGCCCCAGCATTTT
cdr3_aa: CASRRGDQPQHF
d_call: NA
v_call: TRBV28
j_call: TRBJ1-5
clone_size: NA

cdr3_nt: TGTGCCAGCTCACCACTTAGCACAGATACGCAGTATTTT
cdr3_aa: CASSPLSTDTQYF
d_call: NA
v_call: TRBV18
j_call: TRBJ2-3
clone_size: NA

cdr3_nt: TGTGCCAGCAGCGTAGGACAGGACAATGAGCAGTTCTTC
cdr3_aa: CASSVGQDNEQFF
d_call: NA
v_call: TRBV9
j_call: TRBJ2-1
clone_size: NA

cdr3_nt: TGCGCCAGCAGCTTGGACGGGACTAGCGGTGCCTTGGGTGAGCAGTTCTTC
cdr3_aa: CASSLDGTSGALGEQFF
d_call: TRBD2
v_call: TRBV5-1
j_call: TRBJ2-1
clone_size: NA

cdr3_nt: TGTGCCAGCAGTCCAAGGACAGGGGCATTCTGGCATGAGCAGTTCTTC
cdr3_aa: CASSPRTGAFWHEQFF
d_call: TRBD1
v_call: TRBV27
j_call: TRBJ2-1
clone_size: NA

cdr3_nt: TGCGCCAGCAGCTTGTTTGGACGGATACAAGAGACCCAGTACTTC
cdr3_aa: CASSLFGRIQETQYF
d_call: NA
v_call: TRBV5-1
j_call: TRBJ2-5
clone_size: NA

cdr3_nt: TGTGCCAGCAGTTACTCCTTAGCGGGGACTAATGGTGAGCAGTTCTTC
cdr3_aa: CASSYSLAGTNGEQFF
d_call: TRBD2
v_call: TRBV6-6
j_call: TRBJ2-1
clone_size: NA

cdr3_nt: TGTGCCAGCTCACCTCTGGGCAGGACGAACACCAGGGAGCTGTTTTTT
cdr3_aa: CASSPLGRTNTRELFF
d_call: NA
v_call: TRBV18
j_call: TRBJ2-2
clone_size: once

cdr3_nt: TGTGCCAGCAGCTTGGTGCAGGGGACGGTAGGCGAGCAGTACTTC
cdr3_aa: CASSLVQGTVGEQYF
d_call: NA
v_call: TRBV5-4
j_call: TRBJ2-7
clone_size: NA

cdr3_nt: TGTGCCAGCAGCTTGGCCGGCAGGGGGAGCTATGGCTACACCTTC
cdr3_aa: CASSLAGRGSYGYTF
d_call: TRBD1
v_call: TRBV5-6
j_call: TRBJ1-2
clone_size: NA